Sequencing of this T cell receptor (beta chain) was carried out in a study of CD8+ T cells in alopecia areata. Study summary: Treated individuals took tofacitinib by mouth, 5 to 10 mg twice daily.

The study team obtained lesional scalp punch biopsies and peripheral blood from alopecia areata patients. To note about this clone: Its specificity is unknown. The sample contains more than one DNA sequence encoding this CDR3.

There are 13 residues in the CDR3. The V and J ends lost 0 bases and 1 base respectively, with 4 bases between them. The V gene's germline CDR1 is SGHNT and CDR2 YYREEE (reference sequence). Sequencing relied on a cDNA template that was reverse transcribed from extracted RNA. The assay was immunoSEQ multiplex PCR, and TCRdb's table has in-frame clones only and misses some. The data contain 140,000 to 150,000 clones, over 80% of them seen just once; the ten biggest clones take up about 15%. Whole-study results and caveats: Lesional scalp displayed greater clonality than normal scalp, most notably in alopecia totalis/universalis. When scalp samples are sequenced, resident alphabeta T cells of normal skin are also captured.

This TCR came from a human donor with alopecia areata. The specimen was CD8+ T cells sorted from blood, collected at week 0. The chain has TRBV5-4 and TRBJ1-1; no firm D call. The CDR3 region is CASSLGGNTEAFF. CDR3 sequence (DNA): TGTGCCAGCAGCTTGGGGGGGAACACTGAAGCTTTCTTT.